Following are 21 T cell receptor beta chains from one sample sequenced in a study of blood T cells in healthy people across ages. Next came a second PCR, run for about 6 to 12 cycles, which used a sample-barcoded 5' primer along with a J-beta primer mix. TCRdb independently ran MiXCR on the 5' RACE reads; one entry per CDR3 protein. The sample records roughly 1.6 million distinct CDR3 sequences, roughly 32% being singletons. The specimen sequenced was blood. These receptors were taken from a young woman in good health.

The rearrangement joins TRBV12-5 to TRBJ2-5; 8 bases are a match to TRBD2. J was trimmed by 3 bases and V by 5 bases; bases with no gene match: 5. This CDR3 is built from 14 residues. Germline CDR1 and CDR2: LGHNT and FRNRAP. The CDR3 DNA sequence: TGTGCTAGTGGTCCAGGACTAGCAGAAGAGACCCAGTACTTC. Encoded protein: CASGPGLAEETQYF.

This clonotype was seen at least ten times. This chain joins TRBV6-2 or TRBV6-3 and TRBJ2-5; 12 nucleotides match TRBD1. Germline V lookup: CDR1 MNHEY, CDR2 SVGEGT. V was pared by 2 bases and J by 5 bases, with 3 bases of the junction left unmatched. This CDR3 region has 15 residues. The CDR3 coding sequence is TGTGCCAGCAGTTACGGGACAGGGGGCCGGGAGACCCAGTACTTC. Its protein is CASSYGTGGRETQYF.

Only a few counts were recorded for this clonotype. The rearrangement joins TRBV10-2 to TRBJ2-5; D not certain. V lost 2 bases and J 5 bases, leaving 9 bases between the germline ends. The CDR3 runs 13 residues. The germline gives CDR1 WSHSY, CDR2 SAAADI. The CDR3 sequence: CASSEATDETQYF. CDR3 sequence (DNA): TGCGCCAGCAGTGAGGCTACAGATGAGACCCAGTACTTC.

This clonotype was recorded at least ten times. The V and J genes are TRBV5-1 and TRBJ1-2; D is ambiguous. Deletions cut 5 bases from V and 6 bases from J, with 14 bases between. CDR1 is SGHRS, CDR2 YFSETQ, per germline. The CDR3 is made up of 13 amino acids. CDR3 loop: CASSPGVLDGYTF. In DNA form, the CDR3 reads TGCGCCAGCAGTCCCGGCGTGCTCGATGGCTACACCTTC. Using reference TRBV5-1 and TRBJ1-2 for the parts outside the CDR3, the full variable domain is KAGVTQTPRYLIKTRGQQVTLSCSPISGHRSVSWYQQTPGQGLQFLFEYFSETQRNKGNFPGRFSGRQFSNSRSEMNVSTLELGDSALYLCASSPGVLDGYTFGSGTRLTVV.

This clonotype has more than one count but fewer than ten. The chain employs TRBV2 and TRBJ2-7, with 8 positions matching TRBD2. V was pared by 2 bases and J by 5 bases, with 5 bases of the junction left unmatched. This CDR3 spans 14 amino acids. The germline gives CDR1 SNHLY, CDR2 FYNNEI. CDR3 nucleotide sequence: TGTGCCAGCAGTGAACGGGGTAGCGGGAACGAGCAGTACTTC. This translates into CASSERGSGNEQYF.

The chain combines TRBV5-4 with TRBJ2-1; 7 bases align to TRBD1. Germline trimming cut 4 bases from V and 0 bases from J; bases unmatched to any gene: 4. CDR3 length: 15 amino acids. Germline CDR1 is SGHNT and CDR2 is YYREEE (reference sequence). CDR3 nucleotide sequence: TGTGCCAGCAGCCGGGACAGAAACTCCTACAATGAGCAGTTCTTC. Amino acids: CASSRDRNSYNEQFF.

This clonotype was counted a few times. The chain uses TRBV29-1 and TRBJ2-3; 9 nucleotides match TRBD2. This CDR3 has 13 amino acids. Germline V lookup: CDR1 SQVTM, CDR2 ANQGSEA. Germline trimming cut 8 bases from V and 4 bases from J; bases unmatched to any gene: 7. The CDR3 protein is CSLAGVKADTQYF. In DNA form, the CDR3 reads TGCAGCTTAGCGGGGGTTAAGGCAGATACGCAGTATTTT.

Details on this clonotype: One base away lies a much larger clone, so this may be a sequencing read error. V and J are TRBV12-3 or TRBV12-4 and TRBJ2-7, with D possibly matching TRBD1 (5 bases). The length of the CDR3 is 14 residues. CDR3 nucleotides: TGTGTCAGCAGTCACCAGGGTGGCGAGAGCGAGCAGTACTTC. Translating gives CVSSHQGGESEQYF.

This clonotype was observed a handful of times. The J gene is TRBJ2-7, the V gene TRBV18; 8 bases fit TRBD1. This CDR3 contains 13 residues. CDR1 is KGHSH, CDR2 LQKENI, per germline. Trimming cost V 4 bases and J 7 bases; bases outside gene matches: 6. The CDR3 loop is CASSLGTGREQYF. CDR3 nucleotides: TGTGCCAGCTCACTCGGGACAGGACGGGAGCAGTACTTC.

The CDR3 loop is CSAGTSGSLETQYF. The CDR3 region has the DNA TGCAGTGCTGGTACTAGCGGGAGTCTGGAGACCCAGTACTTC. The chain employs TRBV20-1 and TRBJ2-5, with TRBD2 identical over 11 bases. The CDR3 runs 14 residues. With 5 bases clipped from V and 5 bases from J, the junction kept 7 bases outside the gene matches. Germline values: CDR1 DFQATT, CDR2 SNEGSKA (reference sequence).

J is TRBJ2-1 and V is TRBV27; D unclear. Germline V CDR1 and CDR2: MNHEY, SMNVEV (reference sequence). V gave up 2 bases and J gave up 2 bases, with 10 bases separating them. The CDR3 runs to 15 residues. The CDR3 nucleotides are TGTGCCAGCAGTTTAGGTCTGACGGCCTACAATGAGCAGTTCTTC. Its translation is CASSLGLTAYNEQFF.

The chain recombines TRBV10-3 with TRBJ1-5; the D gene is possibly TRBD1 (5 bases). This CDR3 has 15 amino acids. Germline-derived CDR1 and CDR2 are ENHRY and SYGVKD. The V and J ends lost 4 bases and 2 bases respectively, with 12 bases between them. CDR3 sequence (DNA): TGTGCCATCAGTGCGAATGGGGCGGGCAATCAGCCCCAGCATTTT. This gives the protein CAISANGAGNQPQHF.

The chain combines TRBV4-1 with TRBJ1-1; D might be TRBD1 (5 bases). This CDR3 is 17 amino acids long. V lost 1 base and J lost 3, with 18 bases in between. Per germline, CDR1 MGHRA and CDR2 YSYEKL. DNA for the CDR3: TGCGCCAGCAGCCAAGTCCCAAGCGGGGCCCCGGACACTGAAGCTTTCTTT. It translates to CASSQVPSGAPDTEAFF.

J is TRBJ1-2 and V is TRBV27; 7 nucleotides align to TRBD1. CDR3 size: 14 residues. CDR1 is MNHEY and CDR2 is SMNVEV in the germline V gene (reference sequence). Losses at the gene ends were 2 bases for V and 4 bases for J; bases not matched to a gene: 4. CDR3 sequence reads: CASSLSEGAYGYTF. For the CDR3, the DNA is TGTGCCAGCAGTTTAAGCGAGGGGGCCTATGGCTACACCTTC.

The V gene is TRBV11-2, the J gene TRBJ2-1; TRBD2 aligns across 8 bases. Germline loops: CDR1 SGHAT, CDR2 FQNNGV. This CDR3 region has 16 residues. The V segment lost 4 bases and the J segment 12 bases; nucleotides outside the gene matches: 17. The CDR3 DNA is TGTGCCAGCAGCTGGCTAGCGGGTCAAAACTCTGCCCCGCAGTTCTTC. This encodes CASSWLAGQNSAPQFF.

Here the CDR3 reads CAISEGAGHGFF. The CDR3 nucleotides are TGTGCCATCAGTGAAGGGGCAGGGCACGGGTTCTTC. The chain joins TRBV10-3 to TRBJ2-1, with D perhaps TRBD1 (5 bases). Deletions cut 3 bases from V and 15 bases from J, with 15 bases between. CDR3 length: 12 residues. Germline loops: CDR1 ENHRY, CDR2 SYGVKD.

This rearrangement joins TRBV20-1 to TRBJ2-7; 9 bases map to TRBD1. This CDR3 comprises 17 residues. Per germline, CDR1 DFQATT and CDR2 SNEGSKA (reference sequence). With 6 bases clipped from V and 12 bases from J, the junction kept 27 bases outside the gene matches. The CDR3 loop is CSAIPLRQGVDQETRYF. CDR3 sequence (DNA): TGCAGTGCAATACCCCTCCGACAGGGGGTAGATCAAGAGACCCGGTACTTC.

The chain employs TRBV7-2 and TRBJ2-2; 8 positions match TRBD2. Germline CDR1 is SGHTA and CDR2 is FQGNSA. This CDR3 spans 17 amino acids. The V segment lost 5 bases and the J segment 2 bases; nucleotides outside the gene matches: 10. The CDR3 reads CASSQPIGRANTGELFF. For the CDR3, the DNA is TGTGCCAGCAGCCAACCCATCGGGAGGGCTAACACCGGGGAGCTGTTTTTT.

The chain is built from TRBV20-1 and TRBJ2-5; possibly TRBD2 for D (6 bases). V dropped 6 bases and J dropped 3 bases, with 14 bases sitting between them. From germline, CDR1 is DFQATT and CDR2 SNEGSKA (reference sequence). This CDR3 spans 13 amino acids. The CDR3 DNA sequence: TGCAGTGCGGCGGGAAGCCGGAAAGAGACCCAGTACTTC. It encodes CSAAGSRKETQYF.

As to this clonotype: A read error is possible here, since a much larger clone lies one base away. The chain carries TRBV4-2 and TRBJ1-2; D gene ambiguous. Germline CDR1 LGHNA, CDR2 YNFKEQ. The CDR3 extends over 18 amino acids. CDR3 protein: CASSPRNEREVKDYDYTF. The CDR3 nucleotides are TGTGCCAGCAGCCCGAGGAACGAGAGGGAAGTCAAGGACTATGACTACACCTTC.

A remark on this clonotype: Since the CDR3 does not end with the conserved phenylalanine or tryptophan, this likely comes from a read error. In nucleotides, the CDR3 is TGCAGCGTTCTCGGACCATCTGAAGCTTTCTGT. It is translated as CSVLGPSEAFC. The chain links TRBV29-1 to TRBJ1-1; D is undetermined. Germline V CDR1 and CDR2: SQVTM, ANQGSEA. Between the trimmed V and J ends, which lost 5 bases and 6 bases, there was a span of 10 bases. CDR3 length equals 11 residues.